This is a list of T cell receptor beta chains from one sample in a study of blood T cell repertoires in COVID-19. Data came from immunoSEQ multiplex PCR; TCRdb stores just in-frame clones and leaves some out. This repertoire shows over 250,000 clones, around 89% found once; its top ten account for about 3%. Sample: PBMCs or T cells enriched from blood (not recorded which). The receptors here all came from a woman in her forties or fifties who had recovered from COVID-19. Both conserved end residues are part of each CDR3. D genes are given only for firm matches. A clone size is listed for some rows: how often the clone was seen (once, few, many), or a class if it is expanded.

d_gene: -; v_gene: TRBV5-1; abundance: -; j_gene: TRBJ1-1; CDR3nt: TGCGCCAGCAGCTTGGGGCAGGCAAACACTGAAGCTTTCTTT; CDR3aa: CASSLGQANTEAFF
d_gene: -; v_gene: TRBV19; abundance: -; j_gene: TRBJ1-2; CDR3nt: TGTGCCAGTAGTATAGGAGCAGGGTTTGCTGATGGCTACACCTTC; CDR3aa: CASSIGAGFADGYTF
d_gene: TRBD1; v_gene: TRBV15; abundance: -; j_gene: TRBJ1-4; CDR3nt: TGTGCCACCAGCACAGGACAGGGACTTTCAACTAATGAAAAACTGTTTTTT; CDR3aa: CATSTGQGLSTNEKLFF
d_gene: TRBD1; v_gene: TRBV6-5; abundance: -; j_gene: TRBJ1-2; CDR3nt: TGTGCCAGCAGACCTGACAGGGGGATTCCCTATGGCTACACCTTC; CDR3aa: CASRPDRGIPYGYTF
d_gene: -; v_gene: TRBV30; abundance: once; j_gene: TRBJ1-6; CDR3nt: TGTGCCTGGAGTGTTGGGGCAGGGGATAATTCACCCCTCCACTTT; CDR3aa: CAWSVGAGDNSPLHF
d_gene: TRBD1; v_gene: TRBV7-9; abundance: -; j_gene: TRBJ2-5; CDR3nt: TGTGCCAGCAGCTTGCAACAGGGGTTTGAGACCCAGTACTTC; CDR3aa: CASSLQQGFETQYF
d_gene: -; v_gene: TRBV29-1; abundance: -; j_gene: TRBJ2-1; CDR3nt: TGCAGCGCGCTCCCCGTAGCCTACAATGAGCAGTTCTTC; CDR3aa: CSALPVAYNEQFF
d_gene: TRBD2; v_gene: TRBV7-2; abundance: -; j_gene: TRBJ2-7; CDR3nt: TGTGCCAGCAGCTCTCGGACTAGCGGGATCTACGAGCAGTACTTC; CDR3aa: CASSSRTSGIYEQYF
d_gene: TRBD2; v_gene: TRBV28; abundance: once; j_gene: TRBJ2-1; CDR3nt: TGTGCCAGCAGTTTATACGGTAAGACTAGCGGGAGGAGGAATGAGCAGTTCTTC; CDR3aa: CASSLYGKTSGRRNEQFF
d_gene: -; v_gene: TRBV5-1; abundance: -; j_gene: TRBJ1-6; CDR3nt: TGCGCCAGCAGCTTGGAGGACTTGAGGAATTCACCCCTCCACTTT; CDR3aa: CASSLEDLRNSPLHF
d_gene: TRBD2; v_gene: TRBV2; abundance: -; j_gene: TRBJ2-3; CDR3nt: TGTGCCAGCAGACGACGGACTAGCGGGAGCACAGATACGCAGTATTTT; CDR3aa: CASRRRTSGSTDTQYF
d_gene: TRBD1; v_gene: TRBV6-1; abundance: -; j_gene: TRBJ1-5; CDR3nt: TGTGCCAGCAGTGGACAGGGCTACAATCAGCCCCAGCATTTT; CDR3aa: CASSGQGYNQPQHF
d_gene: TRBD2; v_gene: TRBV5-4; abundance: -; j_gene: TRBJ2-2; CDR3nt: TGTGCCAGCAGCTTTAAAGGACTAGCGGGAGCCGGTGCCGGGGAGCTGTTTTTT; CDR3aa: CASSFKGLAGAGAGELFF
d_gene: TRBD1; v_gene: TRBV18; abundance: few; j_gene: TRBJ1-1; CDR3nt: TGTGCCAGCTCACTAGACAGGGACGATGAAGCTTTCTTT; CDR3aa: CASSLDRDDEAFF
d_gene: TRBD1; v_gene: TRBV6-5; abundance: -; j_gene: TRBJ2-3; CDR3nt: TGTGCCAGCCTAGGACAGGGTGCAGATACGCAGTATTTT; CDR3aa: CASLGQGADTQYF
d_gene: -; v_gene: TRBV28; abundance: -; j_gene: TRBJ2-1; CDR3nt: TGTGCCAGCAGTTTATCAGTTAGCTGGAGCTCCTACAATGAGCAGTTCTTC; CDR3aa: CASSLSVSWSSYNEQFF
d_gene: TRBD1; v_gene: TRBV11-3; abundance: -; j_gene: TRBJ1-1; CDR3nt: TGTGCCAGCAGTTTAACAGGGGGCACTGAAGCTTTCTTT; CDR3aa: CASSLTGGTEAFF
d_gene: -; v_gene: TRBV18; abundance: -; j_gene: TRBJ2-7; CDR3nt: TGTGCCAGCTCACTTGCTAGAGACCCCGCCGGAGAGCAGTACTTC; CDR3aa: CASSLARDPAGEQYF
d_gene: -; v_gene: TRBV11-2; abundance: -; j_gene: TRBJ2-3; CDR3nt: TGTGCCAGCAGCTTAGAGGGGAGAACAGATACGCAGTATTTT; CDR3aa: CASSLEGRTDTQYF
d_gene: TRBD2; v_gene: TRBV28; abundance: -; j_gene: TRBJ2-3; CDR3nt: TGTGCCAGCAACCTGCAATCTAGCGGATCTAGCACAGATACGCAGTATTTT; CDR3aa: CASNLQSSGSSTDTQYF
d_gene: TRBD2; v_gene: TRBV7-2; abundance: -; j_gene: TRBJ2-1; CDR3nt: TGTGCCAGCAGCTTAGGGTGGGGACTAGCGAGGAATGAGCAGTTCTTC; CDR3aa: CASSLGWGLARNEQFF
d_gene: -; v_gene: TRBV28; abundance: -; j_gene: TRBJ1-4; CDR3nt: TGTGCGTTGGGGGGTTGGGGTGAAAAACTGTTTTTT; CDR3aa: CALGGWGEKLFF
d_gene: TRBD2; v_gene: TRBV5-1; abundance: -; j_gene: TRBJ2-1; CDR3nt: TGCGCCAGCAGCGCGGGACTAGCGGAGTACAATGAGCAGTTCTTC; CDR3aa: CASSAGLAEYNEQFF
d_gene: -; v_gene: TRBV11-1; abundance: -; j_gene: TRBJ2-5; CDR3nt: TGTGCCAGCAGCTTACACAGCGAGACCCAGTACTTC; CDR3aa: CASSLHSETQYF
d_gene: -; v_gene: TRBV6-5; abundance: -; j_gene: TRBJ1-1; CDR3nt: TGTGCCAGCAGTTACAGGGGAGGAAGCACTGAAGCTTTCTTT; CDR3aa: CASSYRGGSTEAFF
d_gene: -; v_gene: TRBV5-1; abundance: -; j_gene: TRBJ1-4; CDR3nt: TGCGCCAGCAGATCCACCGGGGCAACTAATGAAAAACTGTTTTTT; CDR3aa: CASRSTGATNEKLFF
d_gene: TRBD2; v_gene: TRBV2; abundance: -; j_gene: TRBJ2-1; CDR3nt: TGTGCCAGCATGAGCGGGAGCAGTGAGCAGTTCTTC; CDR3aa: CASMSGSSEQFF
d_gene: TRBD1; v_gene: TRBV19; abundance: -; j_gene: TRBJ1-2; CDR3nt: TGTGCCAGTAGTAGGACAGGGACGAACTATGGCTACACCTTC; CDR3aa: CASSRTGTNYGYTF
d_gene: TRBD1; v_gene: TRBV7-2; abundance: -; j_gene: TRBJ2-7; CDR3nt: TGTGCCAGCAGCTTAACCGGGACAGGGTTGTACGAGCAGTACTTC; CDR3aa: CASSLTGTGLYEQYF
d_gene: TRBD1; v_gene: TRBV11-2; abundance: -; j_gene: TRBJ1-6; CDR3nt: TGTGCCAGCAGCTTGGACAGGTTGGGGTCACCCCTCCACTTT; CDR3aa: CASSLDRLGSPLHF
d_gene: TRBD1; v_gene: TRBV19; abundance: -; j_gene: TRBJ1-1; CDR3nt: TGTGCCAGTAGGGATGACAGGGGGAACACTGAAGCTTTCTTT; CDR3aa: CASRDDRGNTEAFF
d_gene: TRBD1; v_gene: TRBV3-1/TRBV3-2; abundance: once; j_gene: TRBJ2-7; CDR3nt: TGTGCCAGCAGCCAAGGGACAGGGATCCGTGGCGAGCAGTACTTC; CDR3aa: CASSQGTGIRGEQYF
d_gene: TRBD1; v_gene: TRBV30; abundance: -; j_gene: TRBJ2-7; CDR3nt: TGTGCCTGGAGTTCTACAGGGGGCGAGCAGTACTTC; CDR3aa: CAWSSTGGEQYF
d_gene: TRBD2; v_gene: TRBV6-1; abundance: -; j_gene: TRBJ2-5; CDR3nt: TGTGCCAGCAGTGAACGGGGTAGCGGGCTCCGAGGAGAGACCCAGTACTTC; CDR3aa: CASSERGSGLRGETQYF
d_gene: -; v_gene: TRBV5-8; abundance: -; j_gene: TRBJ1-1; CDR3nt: TGTGCCAGCAGCAGGGGGACGGGGGGCATGACCACTGAAGCTTTCTTT; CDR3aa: CASSRGTGGMTTEAFF
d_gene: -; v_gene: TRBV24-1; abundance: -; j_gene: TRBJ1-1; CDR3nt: TGTGCCACCAGTGATTTGTGGGGCCGGGACACTGAAGCTTTCTTT; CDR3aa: CATSDLWGRDTEAFF
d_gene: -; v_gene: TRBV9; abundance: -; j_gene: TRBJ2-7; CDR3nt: TGTGCCAGCAGCGTAGGACTTGACTCCTACGAGCAGTACTTC; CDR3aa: CASSVGLDSYEQYF
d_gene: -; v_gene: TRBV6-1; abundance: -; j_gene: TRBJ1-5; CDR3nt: TGTGCCAGCAGTGGGGAGGGGCGGGGACGGAGCAATCAGCCCCAGCATTTT; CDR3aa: CASSGEGRGRSNQPQHF
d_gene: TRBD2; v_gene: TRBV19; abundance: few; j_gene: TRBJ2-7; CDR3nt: TGTGCCAGTAGCCGGGACTACGACTACGAGCAGTACTTC; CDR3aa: CASSRDYDYEQYF
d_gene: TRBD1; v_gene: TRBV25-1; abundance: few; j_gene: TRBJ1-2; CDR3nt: TGTGCCAGCAGTGACGGACAGGGGGGTCTCTATGGCTACACCTTC; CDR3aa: CASSDGQGGLYGYTF
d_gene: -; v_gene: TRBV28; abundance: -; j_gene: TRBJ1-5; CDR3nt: TGTGCCGCAGAGGCGGGCAGGAATCAGCCCCAGCATTTT; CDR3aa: CAAEAGRNQPQHF
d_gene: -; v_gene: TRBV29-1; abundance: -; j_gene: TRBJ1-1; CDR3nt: TGCAGCGTCCTCAGTCCATGGAACACTGAAGCTTTCTTT; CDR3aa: CSVLSPWNTEAFF
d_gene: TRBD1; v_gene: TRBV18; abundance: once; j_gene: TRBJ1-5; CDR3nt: TGTGCCAGCTCACCATCCCAGGGGGCAGGTCAGCCCCAGCATTTT; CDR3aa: CASSPSQGAGQPQHF
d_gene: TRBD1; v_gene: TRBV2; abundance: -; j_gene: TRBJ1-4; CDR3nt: TGTGCCAGCAGCCCAGGGACAGGGGCTAATGAAAAACTGTTTTTT; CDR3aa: CASSPGTGANEKLFF
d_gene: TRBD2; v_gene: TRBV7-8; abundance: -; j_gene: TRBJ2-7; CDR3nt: TGTGCCAGCAGCTTCACTTCCGGGACTAGCGGGAGTTCCTACGAGCAGTACTTC; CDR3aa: CASSFTSGTSGSSYEQYF
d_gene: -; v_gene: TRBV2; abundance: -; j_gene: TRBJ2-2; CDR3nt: TGTGCCAGCAGTCGGCGCGGGACGGGGACCGGGGAGCTGTTTTTT; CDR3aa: CASSRRGTGTGELFF
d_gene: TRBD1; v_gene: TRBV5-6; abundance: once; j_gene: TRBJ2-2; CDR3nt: TGTGCCAGCAGCGCCGGGGACAGGCGCACCGGGGAGCTGTTTTTT; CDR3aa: CASSAGDRRTGELFF
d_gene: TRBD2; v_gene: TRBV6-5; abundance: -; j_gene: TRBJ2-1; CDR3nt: TGTGCCAGCAGTTCTCCTAGCGGGCGCTACAATGAGCAGTTCTTC; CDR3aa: CASSSPSGRYNEQFF
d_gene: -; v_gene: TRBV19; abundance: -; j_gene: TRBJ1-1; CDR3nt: TGTGCCAGTAGTATCAGGGGCCGAAACACTGAAGCTTTCTTT; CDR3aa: CASSIRGRNTEAFF